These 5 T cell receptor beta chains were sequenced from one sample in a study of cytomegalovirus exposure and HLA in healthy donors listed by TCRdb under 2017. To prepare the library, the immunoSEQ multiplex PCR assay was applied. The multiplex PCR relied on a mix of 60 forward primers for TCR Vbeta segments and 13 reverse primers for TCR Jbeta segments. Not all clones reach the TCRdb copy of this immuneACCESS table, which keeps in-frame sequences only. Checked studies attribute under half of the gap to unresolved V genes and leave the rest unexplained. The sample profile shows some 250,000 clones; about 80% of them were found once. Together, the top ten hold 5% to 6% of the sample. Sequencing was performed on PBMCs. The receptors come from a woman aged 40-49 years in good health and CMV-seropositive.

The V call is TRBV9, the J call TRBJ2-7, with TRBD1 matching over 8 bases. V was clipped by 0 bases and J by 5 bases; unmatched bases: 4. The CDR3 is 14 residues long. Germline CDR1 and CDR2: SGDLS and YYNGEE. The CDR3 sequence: CASSVGDRIHEQYF. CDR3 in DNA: TGTGCCAGCAGCGTAGGGGACAGGATCCACGAGCAGTACTTC.

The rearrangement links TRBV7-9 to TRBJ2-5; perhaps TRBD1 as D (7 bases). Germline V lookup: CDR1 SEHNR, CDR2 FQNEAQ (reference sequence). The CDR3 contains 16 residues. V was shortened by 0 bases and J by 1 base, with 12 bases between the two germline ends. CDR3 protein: CASSLARGALQETQYF. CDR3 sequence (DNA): TGTGCCAGCAGCTTAGCCAGGGGGGCCCTCCAAGAGACCCAGTACTTC.

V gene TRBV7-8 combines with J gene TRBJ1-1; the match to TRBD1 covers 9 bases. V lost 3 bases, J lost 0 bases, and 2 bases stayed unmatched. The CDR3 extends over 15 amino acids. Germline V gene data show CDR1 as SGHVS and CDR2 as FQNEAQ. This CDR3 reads CASSLRDRVNTEAFF. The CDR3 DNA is TGTGCCAGCAGCTTGAGGGACAGGGTGAACACTGAAGCTTTCTTT.

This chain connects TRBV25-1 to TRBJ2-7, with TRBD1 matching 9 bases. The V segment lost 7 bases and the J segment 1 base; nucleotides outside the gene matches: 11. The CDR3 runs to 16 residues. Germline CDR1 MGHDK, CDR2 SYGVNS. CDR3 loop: CASTDTSGTGSYEQYF. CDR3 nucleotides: TGTGCCAGCACCGACACCTCCGGGACAGGGTCCTACGAGCAGTACTTC.

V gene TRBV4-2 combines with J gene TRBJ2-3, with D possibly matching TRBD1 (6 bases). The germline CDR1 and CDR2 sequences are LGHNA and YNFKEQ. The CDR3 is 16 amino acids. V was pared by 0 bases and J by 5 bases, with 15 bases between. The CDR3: CASSQDGDRRGDTQYF. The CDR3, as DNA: TGTGCCAGCAGCCAAGACGGGGATCGCAGGGGAGATACGCAGTATTTT.